What follows are 16 T cell receptor beta chains derived from one specimen sequenced in a study of cytomegalovirus exposure and HLA in healthy donors. The PCR had 60 Vbeta and 13 Jbeta primers. Measured with immunoSEQ multiplex PCR; TCRdb has only the in-frame clones, and not every one. The sample includes approximately 180,000 clones, roughly 81% of them seen just once. Sequencing was performed on PBMCs. Receptors originate from a girl aged 10 to 17 in good health and CMV-seropositive.

Points on this clone: Distinct nucleotide sequences in the sample also encode this CDR3. This chain links TRBV5-1 with TRBJ1-1; D is unclear. The CDR3 is 12 residues long. Germline-derived CDR1 and CDR2 are SGHRS and YFSETQ. V lost 3 bases to trimming and J lost 5 bases, with 8 bases between them. The CDR3, as DNA: TGCGCCAGCAGCTATCGAGGGACTGAAGCTTTCTTT. Translation: CASSYRGTEAFF.

The V and J genes are TRBV7-6 and TRBJ2-3, with 10 bases matching TRBD2. There are 17 residues in the CDR3. With 1 base clipped from V and 1 base from J, the junction kept 5 bases outside the gene matches. Germline loops: CDR1 SGHVS, CDR2 FNYEAQ. CDR3 nucleotides: TGTGCCAGCAGCTTAGGGGCTAGCGGGGGCCGCACAGATACGCAGTATTTT. Its translation is CASSLGASGGRTDTQYF.

The chain is built from TRBV7-8 and TRBJ2-1, with TRBD2 matching 9 bases. Unmatched junction bases numbered 8, after V lost 4 bases and J lost 7 bases. CDR3 length: 15 amino acids. Germline loops: CDR1 SGHVS, CDR2 FQNEAQ. CDR3 in amino acids: CASSSLAGAGNEQFF. CDR3 coding DNA: TGTGCCAGCAGCTCGTTAGCGGGAGCGGGAAATGAGCAGTTCTTC.

The J gene is TRBJ1-1, the V gene TRBV7-8; D may be TRBD1 (5 bases). CDR1 and CDR2 (germline): SGHVS, FQNEAQ. There are 18 residues in the CDR3. Trimming stripped 5 bases from V and 0 bases from J, with 22 bases between. The CDR3 DNA reads as TGTGCCAGCAGCCTTAGTCAGGGTCCATCTCCTTTGAACACTGAAGCTTTCTTT. It encodes CASSLSQGPSPLNTEAFF.

The chain carries TRBV5-1 and TRBJ2-1, with D tentatively TRBD2 (6 bases). Trimming took off 3 bases at V and 9 bases at J, with 19 bases between the two ends. The CDR3 runs 15 residues. Germline V gives CDR1 SGHRS, CDR2 YFSETQ. Here the CDR3 reads CASSSGDVYAREQFF. In DNA, the CDR3 is TGCGCCAGCAGCTCGGGGGATGTGTATGCACGTGAGCAGTTCTTC. Full variable domain (rest looked up from reference TRBV5-1 and TRBJ2-1): KAGVTQTPRYLIKTRGQQVTLSCSPISGHRSVSWYQQTPGQGLQFLFEYFSETQRNKGNFPGRFSGRQFSNSRSEMNVSTLELGDSALYLCASSSGDVYAREQFFGPGTRLTVL.

The chain has TRBV5-6 and TRBJ2-3, with a tentative D call TRBD2 (5 bases). Trimming left V 6 bases short and J 0 bases short, with 11 bases between. Germline V gene sequence: CDR1 SGHDT, CDR2 YYEEEE. CDR3 length: 14 residues. The CDR3 reads CASNSLASTDTQYF. The CDR3 DNA reads TGTGCCAGCAACTCTCTAGCTAGCACAGATACGCAGTATTTT.

V gene TRBV7-9 combines with J gene TRBJ2-5, with D unresolved. This CDR3 spans 13 amino acids. The ends were cut back, 4 bases at V and 2 bases at J, with 8 bases in the middle. The germline V gene has CDR1 SEHNR and CDR2 FQNEAQ (reference sequence). CDR3: CASSSHEQETQYF. The CDR3 coding sequence is TGTGCCAGCAGCTCCCACGAGCAAGAGACCCAGTACTTC.

In its sample, this clone was seen a few times. The chain is built from TRBV5-5 and TRBJ2-2; the D gene is possibly TRBD1 (6 bases). Per germline, CDR1 SGHKS and CDR2 YYEKEE (reference sequence). This CDR3 comprises 14 residues. V shed 3 bases and J shed 1 base, with 7 bases lying between them. CDR3 coding DNA: TGTGCCAGCAGCTCGGGACAGAACACCGGGGAGCTGTTTTTT. It specifies CASSSGQNTGELFF. The full variable domain, with the rest looked up from reference TRBV5-5 and TRBJ2-2, is DAGVTQSPTHLIKTRGQQVTLRCSPISGHKSVSWYQQVLGQGPQFIFQYYEKEERGRGNFPDRFSARQFPNYSSELNVNALLLGDSALYLCASSSGQNTGELFFGEGSRLTVL.

The rearrangement joins TRBV28 to TRBJ2-7, with 7 bases fitting TRBD2. Germline CDR1 reads MDHEN; CDR2 reads SYDVKM. V trimming: 6 bases; J trimming: 1 base; junction bases outside the gene matches: 9. The CDR3 is made up of 15 amino acids. CDR3 nucleotides: TGTGCCAGCAGCGGGGGGATTGATAGTTCCTACGAGCAGTACTTC. Translating gives CASSGGIDSSYEQYF.

The V call is TRBV25-1, the J call TRBJ1-2, with TRBD1 as a possible D gene (5 bases). Looked up from germline, CDR1 is MGHDK and CDR2 is SYGVNS. The CDR3 covers 14 residues. Trimming shortened V by 3 bases and J by 4 bases, and 12 bases separated the two germline ends. The DNA of the CDR3 is TGTGCCAGCAGTGAGGACAAGGGTCCCTATGGCTACACCTTC. Protein sequence: CASSEDKGPYGYTF.

The chain recombines TRBV15 with TRBJ2-7, with D tentatively TRBD2 (6 bases). Trimming shortened V by 3 bases and J by 7 bases, and 13 bases separated the two germline ends. Germline CDR1 LNHNV, CDR2 YYDKDF (reference sequence). This CDR3 region has 13 residues. The CDR3 sequence: CATSRGGPSEQYF. The CDR3 DNA sequence: TGTGCCACCAGCAGGGGAGGTCCCTCTGAGCAGTACTTC.

The chain uses TRBV9 and TRBJ1-1; D remains ambiguous. CDR1 and CDR2 (germline): SGDLS, YYNGEE. This CDR3 is built from 15 residues. Trimming cost V 4 bases and J 1 base, with 14 bases left between them. CDR3 sequence reads: CASSPGGWTNTEAFF. The CDR3 region has the DNA TGTGCCAGCAGCCCCGGAGGCTGGACGAACACTGAAGCTTTCTTT.

J is TRBJ1-5 and V is TRBV7-2; 10 nucleotides line up with TRBD1. CDR3 size: 14 residues. CDR1 is SGHTA and CDR2 is FQGNSA in the germline V gene. V shed 5 bases, J shed 9 bases, and the junction held 7 bases outside the gene matches. The CDR3 nucleotides read TGTGCCAGCAGCAGGGACAGGGGTCATTGGCCCCAGCATTTT. As protein: CASSRDRGHWPQHF.

The V gene is TRBV29-1, the J gene TRBJ2-3; 10 nucleotides align to TRBD2. The V segment lost 7 bases and the J segment 3 bases; nucleotides outside the gene matches: 16. The CDR3 runs to 17 residues. The germline V gene encodes CDR1 SQVTM and CDR2 ANQGSEA. CDR3 residues: CSGIKAGTSEGTDTQYF. The CDR3 nucleotides read TGCAGCGGTATTAAAGCCGGGACTAGCGAAGGGACAGATACGCAGTATTTT.

This clone was counted only a few times. The V gene is TRBV6-5, the J gene TRBJ1-1; perhaps TRBD1 as D (5 bases). V lost 7 bases and J lost 4, with 19 bases in between. The CDR3 has 15 residues. Germline CDR1 and CDR2: MNHEY and SVGAGI. The DNA for the CDR3 is TGTGCCAGCACCGACAGCAGTGTAGGTCGCACTGAAGCTTTCTTT. Translating gives CASTDSSVGRTEAFF.

The rearrangement joins TRBV2 to TRBJ1-2; TRBD1 agrees at 8 bases. Germline CDR1 reads SNHLY; CDR2 reads FYNNEI. Trimming cost V 0 bases and J 4 bases; bases outside gene matches: 7. The CDR3 loop spans 16 amino acids. As DNA, the CDR3 is TGTGCCAGCAGTGAAGCGCATTGGACAGGGCCCTATGGCTACACCTTC. The encoded protein is CASSEAHWTGPYGYTF.